The 13 T cell receptor beta chains below come from one sample, sequenced in a study of T-cell reconstitution after alpha-beta-depleted transplantation in children. Molecular barcoding with unique molecular identifiers was used for the TCRbeta library. Each CDR3 protein is one row after TCRdb ran MiXCR on the PCR reads. The sample records 90,000 to 130,000 distinct CDR3 sequences, over 9% being singletons. The sample was PBMCs from the stem cell graft donor, taken from the stem cell graft. All receptors come from a human donor who donated a stem cell graft to a child with acute lymphoblastic leukemia.

CDR3 sequence: CSVGDPAGGPVETQYF. The CDR3 DNA reads as TGCAGCGTTGGTGACCCAGCGGGGGGGCCTGTTGAGACCCAGTACTTC. The gene calls are TRBV29-1 and TRBJ2-5, with 10 bases that match TRBD2. The CDR3 totals 16 residues. CDR1 is SQVTM, CDR2 ANQGSEA, per germline. Trimming took 4 bases from V and 5 from J; bases not matched to a gene: 13.

Points on this clonotype: A read error is possible here, since a much larger clone lies one base away. This chain connects TRBV6-2 or TRBV6-3 to TRBJ2-6, with 7 bases identical to TRBD2. The CDR3 covers 16 residues. CDR1 is MNHEY, CDR2 SVGEGT, per germline. As DNA, the CDR3 is TGTGCCAGCAGGCCTAGCGGCGGCTCTGGGGCCCACGTCCTGACTTTC. Translation: CASRPSGGSGAHVLTF.

This clonotype was picked up many times. The chain has TRBV9 and TRBJ2-7; TRBD2 agrees at 13 bases. Germline V CDR1 and CDR2: SGDLS, YYNGEE. V was clipped by 3 bases and J by 5 bases; unmatched bases: 5. CDR3 length equals 15 residues. CDR3 DNA: TGTGCCAGCAGCGCCACTAGCGGGGGGGTTAACGAGCAGTACTTC. Its protein product is CASSATSGGVNEQYF. Combining the CDR3 with reference TRBV9 and TRBJ2-7 gives the whole variable domain DSGVTQTPKHLITATGQRVTLRCSPRSGDLSVYWYQQSLDQGLQFLIQYYNGEERAKGNILERFSAQQFPDLHSELNLSSLELGDSALYFCASSATSGGVNEQYFGPGTRLTVT.

In its sample, this clonotype was seen many times. The chain recombines TRBV20-1 with TRBJ2-1; the D gene is possibly TRBD2 (6 bases). CDR1 is DFQATT and CDR2 is SNEGSKA in the germline V gene (reference sequence). The CDR3 consists of 11 residues. V lost 4 bases and J lost 10, with 11 bases in between. The CDR3 bases are TGCAGTGCTAAACTTAGCGGAGAGCAGTTCTTC. It translates to CSAKLSGEQFF.

This clonotype was counted ten times or more. The V gene is TRBV5-1, the J gene TRBJ2-3; 10 nucleotides line up with TRBD1. CDR1 SGHRS and CDR2 YFSETQ come from the germline V gene. The CDR3 has 14 amino acids. The V gene end was trimmed by 3 bases and the J gene end by 4 bases; junction bases not matched to a gene: 2. The CDR3 coding sequence is TGCGCCAGCAGCTGGGGGACAGGGGCAGATACGCAGTATTTT. Amino acids: CASSWGTGADTQYF.

This clonotype came up many times. DNA for the CDR3: TGTGCCAGTAGTATTAGAGGGCTGACAGGCAAAAACATTCAGTACTTC. Translation: CASSIRGLTGKNIQYF. The chain is built from TRBV19 and TRBJ2-4, with D tentatively TRBD1 (6 bases). Germline-derived CDR1 and CDR2 are LNHDA and SQIVND (reference sequence). The V and J ends lost 3 bases and 3 bases respectively, with 15 bases between them. The CDR3 contains 16 residues. Using reference TRBV19 and TRBJ2-4 for the parts outside the CDR3, the full variable domain is DGGITQSPKYLFRKEGQNVTLSCEQNLNHDAMYWYRQDPGQGLRLIYYSQIVNDFQKGDIAEGYSVSREKKESFPLTVTSAQKNPTAFYLCASSIRGLTGKNIQYFGAGTRLSVL.

This clonotype was recorded many times. The chain combines TRBV20-1 with TRBJ2-1; tentatively, D is TRBD2 (5 bases). The CDR3 is 14 amino acids. Trimming removed 2 bases from V and 9 bases from J, with 17 bases in between. CDR1 and CDR2 (germline): DFQATT, SNEGSKA (reference sequence). CDR3 DNA: TGCAGTGCTAGAAAGCTAGCCCGAACGGGTGAGCAGTTCTTC. Its translation is CSARKLARTGEQFF.

This clonotype was seen at least ten times. The V gene is TRBV7-2, the J gene TRBJ1-5; the D is unclear. This CDR3 region has 14 residues. The V end was cut by 5 bases, the J end by 7 bases, with 15 bases between. The germline gives CDR1 SGHTA, CDR2 FQGNSA. CDR3 nucleotides: TGTGCCAGCAGCCCCGGGCGAGGTGGACAGCCCCAGCATTTT. This translates into CASSPGRGGQPQHF.

As concerns this clonotype: A much larger clone lies a single base off, so this may be a read error. The V call is TRBV7-9, the J call TRBJ2-1, with 8 bases identical to TRBD2. Looked up from germline, CDR1 is SEHNR and CDR2 is FQNEAQ (reference sequence). The CDR3 totals 13 residues. The CDR3 sequence: CSSSIPRGEAQFF. For the CDR3, the DNA is TGTTCCAGCAGCATCCCGCGGGGGGAAGCGCAGTTCTTC.

The sample holds many counts of this clonotype. The V and J genes are TRBV12-3 or TRBV12-4 and TRBJ2-7; D possibly corresponds to TRBD2 (6 bases). CDR3 length: 15 residues. V shed 2 bases and J shed 2 bases, with 13 bases lying between them. DNA for the CDR3: TGTGCCAGCAGTTTAACGGGGACTCAAACCTACGAGCAGTACTTC. This sequence encodes CASSLTGTQTYEQYF.

In its sample, this clonotype was seen many times. The chain links TRBV5-1 to TRBJ1-1, with D possibly being TRBD1 (6 bases). The CDR3 covers 15 residues. Germline V gives CDR1 SGHRS, CDR2 YFSETQ. V lost 3 bases and J 5 bases, leaving 17 bases between the germline ends. Here the CDR3 reads CASSSPDRHKTEAFF. Here the CDR3 DNA reads TGCGCCAGCAGCTCGCCCGACAGGCACAAGACTGAAGCTTTCTTT.

Ten or more counts support this clonotype. The CDR3 DNA reads as TGTGCCAGCAGTTTAAGGAGGACGGGGGTACGCGGCTACACCTTC. Encoded protein: CASSLRRTGVRGYTF. The chain is built from TRBV12-3 or TRBV12-4 and TRBJ1-2; tentative D call: TRBD1 (5 bases). The germline V and J ends were trimmed by 2 bases and 8 bases, with 18 bases remaining between them. This CDR3 spans 15 amino acids.

Ten or more counts support this clonotype. CDR3 loop: CASRDRAGTGLAIQYF. The DNA for the CDR3 is TGTGCCAGCAGGGACCGTGCCGGGACAGGCTTAGCCATTCAGTACTTC. The chain employs TRBV6-1 and TRBJ2-4; 8 nucleotides align to TRBD1. V shed 6 bases, J shed 9 bases, and the junction held 16 bases outside the gene matches. In germline, CDR1 is MNHNS, CDR2 SASEGT. The CDR3 covers 16 residues.